This note documents a single T cell receptor beta chain sequence. What it recognizes is unknown. V lost 0 bases and J lost 1, with 3 bases in between. Germline assignment: CDR1 GTSNPN and CDR2 SVGIG (reference sequence). The CDR3 has 13 residues. This sample was included in a study of graft-versus-host responses after intestinal transplantation. Overall study: The study gave all recipients anti-thymocyte globulin induction, then tacrolimus and steroids for about 3 years. Whole-study findings and limits: Ileal or blood samples showed some GvH clones first, and such clones were also found in recipient marrow. Some patients had graft-donor T cell macrochimerism. In their allografts, the ratios of graft-versus-host to host-versus-graft T cell clones were high. Peak GvH clone levels in circulation were associated with early post-transplant HvG declines.

Sequenced by immunoSEQ multiplex PCR; TCRdb stores in-frame clones only, minus some. Of about 88,000 clones in the sample, 80% to 95% are singletons; the top ten hold approximately 0.3%. V and J are TRBV30 and TRBJ2-2; no definite D call. Sequencing used unstimulated CD4+ T cells sorted from spleen or lymph node cells, obtained before transplant. This receptor was taken from a human donor who was the organ donor for an intestinal transplant. For the CDR3, the DNA is TGTGCCTGGAGTGTCCAGAACACCGGGGAGCTGTTTTTT. It yields the protein CAWSVQNTGELFF.